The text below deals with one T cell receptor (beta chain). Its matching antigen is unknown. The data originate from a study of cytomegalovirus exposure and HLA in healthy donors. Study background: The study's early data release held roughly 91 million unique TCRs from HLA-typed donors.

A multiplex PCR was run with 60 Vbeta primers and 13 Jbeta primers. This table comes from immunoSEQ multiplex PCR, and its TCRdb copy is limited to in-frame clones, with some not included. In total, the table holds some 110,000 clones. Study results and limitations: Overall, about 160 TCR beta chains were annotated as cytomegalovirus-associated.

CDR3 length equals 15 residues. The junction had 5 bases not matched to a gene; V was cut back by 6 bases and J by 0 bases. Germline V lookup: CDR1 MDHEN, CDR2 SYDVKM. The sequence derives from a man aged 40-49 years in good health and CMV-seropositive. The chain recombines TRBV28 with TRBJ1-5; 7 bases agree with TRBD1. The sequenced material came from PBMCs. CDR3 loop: CASRAGGVSNQPQHF. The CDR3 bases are TGTGCCAGCAGGGCAGGGGGTGTTAGCAATCAGCCCCAGCATTTT. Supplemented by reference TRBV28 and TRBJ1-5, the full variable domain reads DVKVTQSSRYLVKRTGEKVFLECVQDMDHENMFWYRQDPGLGLRLIYFSYDVKMKEKGDIPEGYSVSREKKERFSLILESASTNQTSMYLCASRAGGVSNQPQHFGDGTRLSIL.